What follows are 29 T cell receptor beta chains derived from one specimen sequenced in a study of OX40 agonist ivuxolimab in advanced cancers. Library generation was performed with the immunoSEQ multiplex PCR assay. The table was pulled from immuneACCESS by TCRdb, which kept in-frame rearrangements only. Such tables lose some clones; where checked, under half of the loss comes from unresolved V genes, and the rest has no known cause. The sample records roughly 35,000 clones, about 87% of which are singletons. The ten largest clones take up less than 5% of the sample. The specimen was CD4+ or CD8+ T cells sorted from blood, collected in a trial of the OX40 agonist ivuxolimab. The receptors here all came from an adult with an advanced solid tumor such as melanoma, head and neck, liver or kidney cancer.

The chain carries TRBV6-5 and TRBJ2-5; 9 positions agree with TRBD2. Germline V lookup: CDR1 MNHEY, CDR2 SVGAGI. V lost 1 base to trimming and J lost 5 bases; unmatched junction nucleotides: 5. This CDR3 has 15 amino acids. The CDR3 nucleotides are TGTGCCAGCAGTTACTTTAGCGGGAGTAGGGAGACCCAGTACTTC. Translated: CASSYFSGSRETQYF.

The chain carries TRBV7-2 and TRBJ2-5; 11 bases match TRBD2. Trimming at V came to 3 bases and at J to 5 bases, leaving 14 bases not matched to a gene. The CDR3 runs to 18 residues. Germline V lookup: CDR1 SGHTA, CDR2 FQGNSA. The CDR3 sequence is CASSFGGLAGGTSETQYF. As DNA, the CDR3 is TGTGCCAGCAGCTTTGGGGGCCTAGCGGGGGGCACCTCGGAGACCCAGTACTTC.

In this sample, this clone turned up once. The chain has TRBV9 and TRBJ2-3, with D tentatively TRBD2 (5 bases). This CDR3 has 15 residues. Trimming cost V 2 bases and J 4 bases, with 14 bases left between them. Germline V lookup: CDR1 SGDLS, CDR2 YYNGEE. DNA of the CDR3: TGTGCCAGCAGCGTGAGTAGCGAGAACTCAGATACGCAGTATTTT. It is translated as CASSVSSENSDTQYF.

The chain employs TRBV7-9 and TRBJ2-2; no firm D call. CDR3 length: 15 amino acids. The germline CDR1 and CDR2 sequences are SEHNR and FQNEAQ (reference sequence). The V end lost 1 base, the J end lost 4 bases, and 10 bases lay between the germline ends. The CDR3 coding sequence is TGTGCCAGCAGCTTAGGGGATATCTCCACCGGGGAGCTGTTTTTT. This translates into CASSLGDISTGELFF.

V is TRBV6-1 and J is TRBJ2-2, with TRBD2 identical over 7 bases. Trimming removed 4 bases from V and 7 bases from J; junction bases left unmatched: 6. Germline CDR1 and CDR2: MNHNS and SASEGT. The CDR3 sequence is 14 residues long. In nucleotides, the CDR3 is TGTGCCAGCAGTGCAGTGCGGGGGATCGGGGAGCTGTTTTTT. Its translation is CASSAVRGIGELFF.

The CDR3 DNA sequence: TGTGCCAGCAGCTTAGCGCAGGATGATACGCAGTATTTT. Translating gives CASSLAQDDTQYF. The V call is TRBV7-9, the J call TRBJ2-3; no reliable D call. The V and J ends lost 0 bases and 6 bases respectively, with 7 bases between them. Germline values: CDR1 SEHNR, CDR2 FQNEAQ (reference sequence). This CDR3 is built from 13 residues.

The chain is built from TRBV27 and TRBJ2-2, with 11 bases identical to TRBD2. V was clipped by 5 bases and J by 5 bases; unmatched bases: 4. Per germline, CDR1 MNHEY and CDR2 SMNVEV (reference sequence). This CDR3 has 15 residues. CDR3 residues: CASSRTSGLTGELFF. CDR3 coding DNA: TGTGCCAGCAGTCGGACTAGCGGGTTGACCGGGGAGCTGTTTTTT.

CDR3: CASSRTSGGSSYEQYF. As DNA, the CDR3 is TGTGCCAGCAGCCGGACTAGCGGGGGTAGCTCCTACGAGCAGTACTTC. The V call is TRBV7-2, the J call TRBJ2-7; 13 bases are shared with TRBD2. After removal of 5 bases from V and 0 bases from J, the junction contained 4 bases not matched to a gene. CDR3 size: 16 residues. Germline V gene lookup returns CDR1 SGHTA and CDR2 FQGNSA.

The chain joins TRBV2 to TRBJ2-7; D unclear. With 6 bases removed from V and 7 bases from J, the gap between germline ends came to 13 bases. Germline V gene lookup returns CDR1 SNHLY and CDR2 FYNNEI. The CDR3 length is 12 residues. The CDR3 DNA sequence: TGTGCCAGCAGGTACGAAAAACAGGAGCAGTACTTC. Translation: CASRYEKQEQYF.

V and J are TRBV5-1 and TRBJ2-1; 15 bases map to TRBD2. V lost 4 bases, J lost 9 bases, and 5 bases stayed unmatched. The CDR3 has 15 residues. The V gene's germline CDR1 is SGHRS and CDR2 YFSETQ. This chain's CDR3 is CASSRTSGGAGEQFF. CDR3 DNA: TGCGCCAGCAGCCGGACTAGCGGGGGGGCCGGTGAGCAGTTCTTC.

The genes are TRBV2 and TRBJ2-5, with a possible D match to TRBD2 (6 bases). This CDR3 is built from 12 residues. With 8 bases removed from V and 6 bases from J, the gap between germline ends came to 13 bases. Germline V gene data show CDR1 as SNHLY and CDR2 as FYNNEI. CDR3 loop: CASAGPRKTQYF. The CDR3 DNA reads as TGTGCCAGCGCGGGACCCCGGAAGACCCAGTACTTC.

The chain employs TRBV7-9 and TRBJ2-5; D gene unclear. With 5 bases removed from V and 5 bases from J, the gap between germline ends came to 3 bases. The CDR3 covers 10 residues. The germline CDR1 and CDR2 sequences are SEHNR and FQNEAQ (reference sequence). The CDR3 DNA reads TGTGCCAGCAGCCGGGAGACCCAGTACTTC. It yields the protein CASSRETQYF.

The V and J genes are TRBV10-3 and TRBJ2-3, with D maybe TRBD2 (5 bases). Trimming removed 8 bases at V and 3 bases at J, with 9 bases between. Germline values: CDR1 ENHRY, CDR2 SYGVKD. CDR3 length: 12 residues. The CDR3 loop is CAIGRGTDTQYF. In nucleotides, the CDR3 is TGTGCCATCGGACGGGGAACAGATACGCAGTATTTT.

The J gene is TRBJ1-3, the V gene TRBV11-2; 7 bases align to TRBD1. The germline V gene encodes CDR1 SGHAT and CDR2 FQNNGV. This CDR3 has 14 amino acids. J was trimmed by 6 bases and V by 5 bases; bases with no gene match: 7. CDR3 in amino acids: CASSARGDKNTIYF. The DNA of the CDR3 is TGTGCCAGCAGCGCCAGGGGGGACAAAAACACCATATATTTT.

The chain employs TRBV15 and TRBJ1-5, with 9 positions matching TRBD1. V dropped 5 bases and J dropped 5; count of bases not matched to a gene: 4. The CDR3 runs 14 residues. CDR1 and CDR2 (germline): LNHNV, YYDKDF (reference sequence). The CDR3 DNA reads as TGTGCCACCAGCCCACAGGGGGCGTATCAGCCCCAGCATTTT. Protein: CATSPQGAYQPQHF.

V and J are TRBV5-4 and TRBJ2-7; the D gene is possibly TRBD2 (8 bases). The germline gives CDR1 SGHNT, CDR2 YYREEE (reference sequence). Trimming shortened V by 3 bases and J by 9 bases, and 16 bases separated the two germline ends. This CDR3 contains 13 residues. Written as DNA, the CDR3 is TGTGCCAGCAGCTCGGGGGGGCCAGGGGGGCAGTACTTC. As protein: CASSSGGPGGQYF.

The chain is built from TRBV7-2 and TRBJ1-5; possible D gene TRBD1, 5 bases. V shed 1 base and J shed 3 bases, with 10 bases lying between them. The CDR3 length is 15 residues. Per the germline V gene, CDR1 is SGHTA and CDR2 is FQGNSA. The CDR3 DNA is TGTGCCAGCAGCTTAGGGGACTCACCCAATCAGCCCCAGCATTTT. This codes for CASSLGDSPNQPQHF.

The J gene is TRBJ2-2, the V gene TRBV13, with 8 bases lining up with TRBD2. With 2 bases clipped from V and 6 bases from J, the junction kept 20 bases outside the gene matches. The germline V gene has CDR1 PRHDT and CDR2 FYEKMQ (reference sequence). The CDR3 runs to 20 residues. CDR3 nucleotides: TGTGCCAGCAGCTTATGGGGTTCTACCCGAAGCGGGAGAATCGCCGGGGAGCTGTTTTTT. It translates to CASSLWGSTRSGRIAGELFF.

CDR3 sequence: CASSLGGWGGYTF. The CDR3 DNA sequence: TGTGCCAGCAGCTTAGGGGGTTGGGGCGGCTACACCTTC. This chain links TRBV13 with TRBJ1-2; D may be TRBD1 (5 bases). Trimming removed 0 bases at V and 8 bases at J, with 10 bases between. CDR3 length: 13 amino acids. Germline V gives CDR1 PRHDT, CDR2 FYEKMQ (reference sequence).

V gene TRBV5-1 combines with J gene TRBJ2-1; 15 bases map to TRBD2. The CDR3 has 18 residues. From germline, CDR1 is SGHRS and CDR2 YFSETQ. V was clipped by 4 bases and J by 3 bases; unmatched bases: 8. The CDR3 here is CASSHGLAGGLVYNEQFF. The CDR3 nucleotides read TGCGCCAGCAGCCACGGACTAGCGGGAGGGCTGGTCTACAATGAGCAGTTCTTC.

The V and J genes are TRBV7-3 and TRBJ2-1; no firm D call. The germline V gene encodes CDR1 SGHTA and CDR2 FQGTGA. The CDR3 has 13 amino acids. V lost 4 bases to trimming and J lost 3 bases, with 7 bases between them. Here the CDR3 DNA reads TGTGCCAGCAGCTCAGGCGTCTACAATGAGCAGTTCTTC. Its translation is CASSSGVYNEQFF.

J is TRBJ1-5 and V is TRBV6-5; D is perhaps TRBD1 (5 bases). Looked up from germline, CDR1 is MNHEY and CDR2 is SVGAGI. The CDR3 length is 15 residues. The V gene lost 5 bases and the J gene lost 3 bases, with 14 bases spanning the gap. The CDR3 loop reads CASSRDRSFNQPQHF. The CDR3 DNA reads TGTGCCAGCAGTCGGGACCGAAGCTTCAATCAGCCCCAGCATTTT.

This chain links TRBV5-5 with TRBJ2-2, with D possibly being TRBD2 (6 bases). The ends were cut back, 7 bases at V and 5 bases at J, with 21 bases in the middle. CDR1 is SGHKS, CDR2 YYEKEE, per germline (reference sequence). CDR3 size: 16 residues. CDR3 amino acids: CASDGRAGLRTGELFF. The CDR3 DNA reads TGTGCCAGCGATGGGCGCGCGGGACTCAGAACCGGGGAGCTGTTTTTT. Combining the CDR3 with reference TRBV5-5 and TRBJ2-2 gives the whole variable domain DAGVTQSPTHLIKTRGQQVTLRCSPISGHKSVSWYQQVLGQGPQFIFQYYEKEERGRGNFPDRFSARQFPNYSSELNVNALLLGDSALYLCASDGRAGLRTGELFFGEGSRLTVL.

The chain uses TRBV18 and TRBJ1-3, with TRBD1 identical over 7 bases. J lost 2 bases, V lost 2 bases, and 6 bases had no gene match. Germline CDR1 and CDR2: KGHSH and LQKENI. This CDR3 spans 16 amino acids. Here the CDR3 DNA reads TGTGCCAGCTCACCAAGACCCGACAGGGCTGGAAACACCATATATTTT. It codes for CASSPRPDRAGNTIYF.

The V gene is TRBV18, the J gene TRBJ2-1; 12 positions agree with TRBD2. V was pared by 4 bases and J by 0 bases, with 4 bases of the junction left unmatched. This CDR3 spans 17 amino acids. Per germline, CDR1 KGHSH and CDR2 LQKENI. The CDR3 DNA sequence: TGTGCCAGCTCACTGGGACTAGCGGGCCTCTCCTACAATGAGCAGTTCTTC. Its translation: CASSLGLAGLSYNEQFF.

This chain connects TRBV19 to TRBJ2-5, with D perhaps matching TRBD2 (5 bases). Trimming left V 0 bases short and J 5 bases short, with 16 bases between. Germline loops: CDR1 LNHDA, CDR2 SQIVND (reference sequence). This CDR3 region has 16 residues. DNA for the CDR3: TGTGCCAGTAGTATAGATCTTCCGGCTAGCCCCGAGACCCAGTACTTC. Translation: CASSIDLPASPETQYF.

This chain links TRBV28 with TRBJ2-7; 7 bases match TRBD1. V lost 10 bases, J lost 3 bases, and 15 bases stayed unmatched. The CDR3 consists of 15 residues. Germline values: CDR1 MDHEN, CDR2 SYDVKM. The CDR3, as DNA: TGTGCCACCTCCCTCCCCCGGCAGGGGGACTACGAGCAGTACTTC. This codes for CATSLPRQGDYEQYF.

This clone occurred a few times. The rearrangement uses TRBV9 and TRBJ2-3; TRBD2 might be the D (6 bases). CDR3 size: 15 residues. Trimming removed 7 bases from V and 3 bases from J, with 18 bases in between. Per germline, CDR1 SGDLS and CDR2 YYNGEE. The CDR3 nucleotides are TGTGCCAGCGGGCGCGGCAGGGCGGGGACAGATACGCAGTATTTT. Residues: CASGRGRAGTDTQYF.

The genes are TRBV18 and TRBJ2-7, with a tentative D call TRBD1 (5 bases). V shed 6 bases and J shed 6 bases, with 15 bases lying between them. The CDR3 length is 13 residues. Germline loops: CDR1 KGHSH, CDR2 LQKENI. The CDR3 sequence: CASSSTDTLEQYF. The CDR3 DNA reads TGTGCCAGCTCCTCGACGGACACCCTCGAGCAGTACTTC.